This T cell receptor (beta chain) appears in the sequencing data of a study of T cells after yellow fever vaccination. Across the study: Those fractions that held only low numbers of cells were prepared using the SMART-Seq v4 Ultra Low Input RNA kit.

Trimming pared 1 base from V and 2 bases from J, leaving 5 bases between. CDR3 length: 13 amino acids. Whole-study results and caveats: When the response was secondary, it was weaker but reached its peak faster, day 5 versus 15. Only a small proportion of the clonotypes turned up in both the CD4 and the CD8 compartments, likely arising from convergent recombination.

The study made its TCR cDNA through 5'RACE template switching. That step introduced a universal primer site along with UMIs. From the 5' RACE reads, TCRdb called clonotypes with MiXCR, one entry per CDR3 protein. Of some 300,000 distinct CDR3 sequences listed, roughly 8% are singletons. This clonotype was counted many times. Its target is unknown. The specimen was PBMCs, collected more than 35 days after the first yellow fever vaccination. The origin of this receptor is a man younger than 30 who received the YFV17D yellow fever vaccine. The V gene is TRBV12-3 or TRBV12-4, the J gene TRBJ1-2, with no clear D. CDR3 sequence: CASSLVVNYGYTF. The CDR3 bases are TGTGCCAGCAGTTTAGTAGTGAACTATGGCTACACCTTC.